This T cell receptor (beta chain) came from a study of blood T cell repertoires in COVID-19. Clones were sequenced by immunoSEQ multiplex PCR, and TCRdb holds only the in-frame ones, with some missing. This table has 150,000 to 200,000 clones, 74% appearing once. J gave up 7 bases and V 0 bases, and 6 bases lay outside the gene matches. Germline CDR1 reads KGHSH; CDR2 reads LQKENI. The CDR3 runs 16 residues. V and J are TRBV18 and TRBJ2-1, with 10 bases lining up with TRBD2. The sequenced sample was peripheral blood. The TCR sequence derives from a woman aged 80 or over with acute or convalescent COVID-19. CDR3 DNA sequence: TGTGCCAGCTCACCACCGGGGACTAGCGTTAAGAATGAGCAGTTCTTC. It translates to CASSPPGTSVKNEQFF.